The 32 T cell receptor beta chains listed next were all sequenced from one sample in a study of blood T cell repertoires in COVID-19. TCRdb's table, derived via immunoSEQ multiplex PCR, lists solely in-frame clones and lacks some. The repertoire holds around 300,000 clones, 90% seen once, with approximately 0.98% in the top ten. The specimen sequenced was peripheral blood. Receptor source: a middle-aged woman with COVID-19, enrolled during active disease.

This rearrangement joins TRBV19 to TRBJ1-2; 9 bases fit TRBD1. Per the germline V gene, CDR1 is LNHDA and CDR2 is SQIVND (reference sequence). There are 12 residues in the CDR3. After removal of 9 bases from V and 8 bases from J, the junction contained 7 bases not matched to a gene. CDR3 nucleotides: TGTGCCAGCAAGAACAGGGGGCTCGGCTACACCTTC. It specifies CASKNRGLGYTF.

V is TRBV29-1 and J is TRBJ1-2; 7 bases align to TRBD1. There are 10 residues in the CDR3. CDR1 and CDR2 (germline): SQVTM, ANQGSEA. J lost 7 bases, V lost 7 bases, and 3 bases had no gene match. CDR3: CSAWDSGYTF. The CDR3 nucleotides are TGCAGCGCCTGGGACAGTGGCTACACCTTC. Variable domain in full (rest from reference TRBV29-1 and TRBJ1-2): SAVISQKPSRDICQRGTSLTIQCQVDSQVTMMFWYRQQPGQSLTLIATANQGSEATYESGFVIDKFPISRPNLTFSTLTVSNMSPEDSSIYLCSAWDSGYTFGSGTRLTVV.

The rearrangement uses TRBV5-1 and TRBJ2-1, with D possibly being TRBD1 (6 bases). CDR3 length: 13 amino acids. Trimming shortened V by 8 bases and J by 6 bases, and 15 bases separated the two germline ends. In germline, CDR1 is SGHRS, CDR2 YFSETQ. CDR3 residues: CASMLQGINEQFF. CDR3 DNA: TGCGCCAGTATGCTGCAGGGGATCAATGAGCAGTTCTTC.

The sample holds one count of this clone. This sequence joins TRBV25-1 and TRBJ1-6; TRBD1 might be the D (5 bases). Germline CDR1 is MGHDK and CDR2 is SYGVNS. The CDR3 contains 15 residues. Deletions cut 4 bases from V and 7 bases from J, with 14 bases between. CDR3 in amino acids: CASSGGGTANSPLHF. The CDR3 coding sequence is TGTGCCAGCAGTGGGGGGGGGACGGCAAATTCACCCCTCCACTTT.

The CDR3 loop reads CASSLGQGNGRNTIYF. The CDR3, as DNA: TGTGCCAGCAGCTTAGGCCAGGGAAATGGTAGAAACACCATATATTTT. The V and J genes are TRBV7-8 and TRBJ1-3; TRBD1 might be the D (5 bases). Trimming left V 1 base short and J 5 bases short, with 15 bases between. Per germline, CDR1 SGHVS and CDR2 FQNEAQ. The CDR3 has 16 residues.

The DNA of the CDR3 is TGTGCCAGCAGCCAAGATTCACAGCAAGATAATTCACCCCTCCACTTT. This codes for CASSQDSQQDNSPLHF. This chain uses TRBV4-2 with TRBJ1-6; D not resolved. Germline V gene sequence: CDR1 LGHNA, CDR2 YNFKEQ. The CDR3 sequence is 16 residues long. V was clipped by 0 bases and J by 5 bases, with 11 bases between them.

The V gene is TRBV12-3 or TRBV12-4, the J gene TRBJ2-2; D may be TRBD2 (5 bases). The CDR3 is 13 residues long. V gave up 6 bases and J gave up 7 bases, with 12 bases separating them. The CDR3 sequence: CASREWENGELFF. In DNA, the CDR3 is TGTGCCAGCAGAGAGTGGGAGAACGGGGAGCTGTTTTTT.

This clone appeared a single time. This sequence joins TRBV7-3 and TRBJ2-3; tentatively, D is TRBD1 (5 bases). Trimming stripped 5 bases from V and 4 bases from J, with 16 bases between. CDR1 and CDR2 (germline): SGHTA, FQGTGA. The CDR3 has 15 residues. Here the CDR3 reads CASSVGRAGSDTQYF. As DNA, the CDR3 is TGTGCCAGCAGCGTTGGCAGGGCAGGATCAGATACGCAGTATTTT.

This sequence joins TRBV7-2 and TRBJ2-1; TRBD2 matches at 8 bases. Trimming at V came to 6 bases and at J to 4 bases, leaving 11 bases not matched to a gene. CDR1 SGHTA and CDR2 FQGNSA come from the germline V gene. The CDR3 is 16 amino acids. CDR3 nucleotides: TGTGCCAGCAGACCCACTAGCGGAGAGGTTTACAATGAGCAGTTCTTC. Translated, it gives CASRPTSGEVYNEQFF.

The genes are TRBV6-2 or TRBV6-3 and TRBJ2-7; the D is unclear. This CDR3 contains 15 residues. Trimming took 0 bases from V and 1 from J, leaving 10 bases between them. Germline CDR1 is MNHEY and CDR2 is SVGEGT. The DNA of the CDR3 is TGTGCCAGCAGTTACTCGCAACAGTCATCCTACGAGCAGTACTTC. It codes for CASSYSQQSSYEQYF.

The genes are TRBV9 and TRBJ2-5; possible D gene TRBD2, 6 bases. Germline values: CDR1 SGDLS, CDR2 YYNGEE. Trimming stripped 3 bases from V and 2 bases from J, with 14 bases between. The CDR3 spans 15 residues. The CDR3 here is CASSAPGDWQETQYF. CDR3 DNA sequence: TGTGCCAGCAGCGCCCCGGGGGACTGGCAAGAGACCCAGTACTTC.

The V and J genes are TRBV28 and TRBJ1-4; D remains unclear. Germline V gives CDR1 MDHEN, CDR2 SYDVKM. V lost 7 bases to trimming and J lost 8 bases, with 11 bases between them. The CDR3 length is 12 residues. CDR3 coding DNA: TGTGCCAGCACCCGATGGGAGGAAAAACTGTTTTTT. This encodes CASTRWEEKLFF.

The chain uses TRBV18 and TRBJ1-6; possibly TRBD1 for D (6 bases). CDR1 is KGHSH and CDR2 is LQKENI in the germline V gene. CDR3 length: 17 amino acids. Trimming removed 0 bases from V and 9 bases from J, with 18 bases in between. The DNA of the CDR3 is TGTGCCAGCTCACCACCTGATAACAGGGTAACGGGTTCACCCCTCCACTTT. Amino acid sequence: CASSPPDNRVTGSPLHF.

V usage is TRBV5-6 and J usage is TRBJ1-1; TRBD1 agrees at 10 bases. The CDR3 totals 15 residues. J gave up 3 bases and V 4 bases, and 6 bases lay outside the gene matches. Germline values: CDR1 SGHDT, CDR2 YYEEEE. The CDR3 loop reads CASSVWDRGYTEAFF. CDR3 DNA: TGTGCCAGCAGCGTCTGGGACAGGGGATACACTGAAGCTTTCTTT.

The table lists this clone with a few counts. This sequence joins TRBV30 and TRBJ1-1; D perhaps matches TRBD1 (5 bases). This CDR3 region has 17 residues. CDR1 and CDR2 from the germline V gene are GTSNPN and SVGIG (reference sequence). V lost 0 bases, J lost 0 bases, and 17 bases lay in between. The CDR3 DNA reads TGTGCCTGGAGTGTGCCCCGGGGGGGTTACATGAACACTGAAGCTTTCTTT. This encodes CAWSVPRGGYMNTEAFF. Complete variable domain (other parts from reference TRBV30 and TRBJ1-1): SQTIHQWPATLVQPVGSPLSLECTVEGTSNPNLYWYRQAAGRGLQLLFYSVGIGQISSEVPQNLSASRPQDRQFILSSKKLLLSDSGFYLCAWSVPRGGYMNTEAFFGQGTRLTVV.

This chain's CDR3 is CASSVKETLNTEAFF. CDR3 bases: TGTGCCAGTAGTGTTAAAGAGACACTGAACACTGAAGCTTTCTTT. The chain employs TRBV19 and TRBJ1-1; no clear D gene. V dropped 5 bases and J dropped 0 bases, with 13 bases sitting between them. Germline CDR1 reads LNHDA; CDR2 reads SQIVND (reference sequence). The CDR3 runs to 15 residues.

The J gene is TRBJ1-3, the V gene TRBV6-6; D possibly corresponds to TRBD1 (6 bases). The V end was cut by 2 bases, the J end by 0 bases, with 11 bases between. Germline V gene sequence: CDR1 MNHNY, CDR2 SVGAGI (reference sequence). The CDR3 length is 16 residues. Here the CDR3 reads CASSYAGVLSGNTIYF. CDR3 bases: TGTGCCAGCAGTTACGCAGGGGTTCTCTCTGGAAACACCATATATTTT.

This sequence joins TRBV27 and TRBJ1-2; unclear D gene. The germline CDR1 and CDR2 sequences are MNHEY and SMNVEV (reference sequence). The germline V and J ends were trimmed by 3 bases and 2 bases, with 7 bases remaining between them. The CDR3 length is 13 residues. This chain's CDR3 is CASSFIGNYGYTF. CDR3 sequence (DNA): TGTGCCAGCAGTTTCATCGGGAACTATGGCTACACCTTC.

The chain combines TRBV19 with TRBJ1-6; possible D gene TRBD1, 5 bases. Germline V lookup: CDR1 LNHDA, CDR2 SQIVND (reference sequence). The CDR3 consists of 18 residues. The V end lost 7 bases, the J end lost 7 bases, and 26 bases lay between the germline ends. CDR3 loop: CASTLNGAVEGYNSPLHF. The CDR3 coding sequence is TGTGCCAGTACCCTAAACGGGGCCGTGGAGGGGTACAATTCACCCCTCCACTTT. Together with reference TRBV19 and TRBJ1-6, the CDR3 gives the full variable domain: DGGITQSPKYLFRKEGQNVTLSCEQNLNHDAMYWYRQDPGQGLRLIYYSQIVNDFQKGDIAEGYSVSREKKESFPLTVTSAQKNPTAFYLCASTLNGAVEGYNSPLHFGNGTRLTVT.

The table lists this clone with a count of one. This CDR3 reads CASSQGAYGTGRDTQYF. Written as DNA, the CDR3 is TGTGCCAGCAGTCAGGGGGCTTATGGGACCGGGCGGGATACGCAGTATTTT. The chain uses TRBV6-2 or TRBV6-3 and TRBJ2-3, with TRBD1 identical over 8 bases. Germline lookup yields CDR1 MNHEY and CDR2 SVGEGT. V lost 5 bases to trimming and J lost 6 bases; unmatched junction nucleotides: 16. The CDR3 runs 17 residues.

V gene TRBV7-2 combines with J gene TRBJ1-5; 8 bases are shared with TRBD1. J was trimmed by 6 bases and V by 4 bases; bases with no gene match: 8. This CDR3 region has 15 residues. Germline loops: CDR1 SGHTA, CDR2 FQGNSA. DNA of the CDR3: TGTGCCAGCAGCTCGATGGACAGGGTGGGTCAGCCCCAGCATTTT. As protein: CASSSMDRVGQPQHF.

CDR3 nucleotide sequence: TGTGCCAGCAGTACACAGGCTTCGGGCGAGCAGTACTTC. Its protein product is CASSTQASGEQYF. The chain employs TRBV6-2 or TRBV6-3 and TRBJ2-7; TRBD1 is a possible D gene (5 bases). CDR1 and CDR2 from the germline V gene are MNHEY and SVGEGT. The CDR3 contains 13 residues. V lost 5 bases, J lost 6 bases, and 14 bases lay in between.

This chain joins TRBV19 and TRBJ1-6; no definite D call. Germline assignment: CDR1 LNHDA and CDR2 SQIVND (reference sequence). The CDR3 extends over 12 amino acids. V was trimmed by 4 bases and J by 15 bases, leaving 13 bases between them. CDR3 protein: CASSRTTRDLHF. The CDR3 coding sequence is TGTGCCAGTAGTAGAACCACCCGGGACCTCCACTTT. The full variable domain, in which reference TRBV19 and TRBJ1-6 provide the parts outside the CDR3, is DGGITQSPKYLFRKEGQNVTLSCEQNLNHDAMYWYRQDPGQGLRLIYYSQIVNDFQKGDIAEGYSVSREKKESFPLTVTSAQKNPTAFYLCASSRTTRDLHFGNGTRLTVT.

The V and J genes are TRBV18 and TRBJ1-1; TRBD1 matches at 7 bases. Per the germline V gene, CDR1 is KGHSH and CDR2 is LQKENI. V gave up 6 bases and J gave up 5 bases; unmatched junction bases: 3. This CDR3 is 12 amino acids long. The CDR3 sequence is CASSTGRTEAFF. The CDR3 coding sequence is TGTGCCAGCTCGACAGGGAGGACTGAAGCTTTCTTT.

CDR3 protein: CASSVQWQPQHF. The CDR3 DNA reads as TGTGCCAGCAGCGTACAGTGGCAGCCCCAGCATTTT. This rearrangement joins TRBV7-8 to TRBJ1-5, with no clear D. CDR3 length: 12 residues. Germline assignment: CDR1 SGHVS and CDR2 FQNEAQ. Trimming took off 5 bases at V and 7 bases at J, with 9 bases between the two ends.

V usage is TRBV27 and J usage is TRBJ2-5, with a tentative D call TRBD1 (5 bases). Germline V gene sequence: CDR1 MNHEY, CDR2 SMNVEV (reference sequence). The CDR3 is 15 residues long. V lost 5 bases to trimming and J lost 5 bases, with 18 bases between them. The chain's CDR3 is CASSIRGDFWETQYF. CDR3 DNA: TGTGCCAGCAGTATTAGGGGTGACTTTTGGGAGACCCAGTACTTC.

This chain's CDR3 is CASSLELAGYNEQFF. Here the CDR3 DNA reads TGTGCCAGCAGCCTCGAGCTAGCGGGATACAATGAGCAGTTCTTC. V usage is TRBV2 and J usage is TRBJ2-1; 9 positions match TRBD2. The germline V gene encodes CDR1 SNHLY and CDR2 FYNNEI. This CDR3 contains 15 residues. The junction had 7 bases not matched to a gene; V was cut back by 6 bases and J by 4 bases.

DNA for the CDR3: TGTGCTAGTGGTTTGGTACCAGGCAGGTCCGAGCAGTTCTTC. Amino acid sequence: CASGLVPGRSEQFF. The chain uses TRBV12-5 and TRBJ2-1; D ambiguous. Trimming removed 0 bases at V and 10 bases at J, with 13 bases between. Germline loops: CDR1 LGHNT, CDR2 FRNRAP. The CDR3 is 14 residues long.

The chain employs TRBV27 and TRBJ2-5; 10 nucleotides align to TRBD2. V was clipped by 0 bases and J by 4 bases; unmatched bases: 5. Per germline, CDR1 MNHEY and CDR2 SMNVEV (reference sequence). CDR3 length: 16 amino acids. The chain's CDR3 is CASSLSSGRGRETQYF. Here the CDR3 DNA reads TGTGCCAGCAGTTTATCAAGCGGGAGGGGCCGAGAGACCCAGTACTTC.

V and J are TRBV28 and TRBJ2-3; D is possibly TRBD1 (6 bases). The germline V gene has CDR1 MDHEN and CDR2 SYDVKM. The CDR3 is 19 residues long. The V end was cut by 3 bases, the J end by 3 bases, with 25 bases between. The CDR3 region has the DNA TGTGCCAGCAGTTTTTTCGTCATTTTCGGACAGCCCGCAACAGATACGCAGTATTTT. It codes for CASSFFVIFGQPATDTQYF.

This sequence joins TRBV27 and TRBJ1-1, with 7 bases identical to TRBD1. Germline loops: CDR1 MNHEY, CDR2 SMNVEV (reference sequence). After removal of 6 bases from V and 0 bases from J, the junction contained 4 bases not matched to a gene. CDR3 length equals 14 residues. Here the CDR3 DNA reads TGTGCCAGCAGCTATCAGGGGGTGAACACTGAAGCTTTCTTT. This gives the protein CASSYQGVNTEAFF.

The chain employs TRBV6-5 and TRBJ2-1; 8 bases line up with TRBD1. Trimming took 2 bases from V and 2 from J; bases not matched to a gene: 2. Germline V gives CDR1 MNHEY, CDR2 SVGAGI. The CDR3 spans 15 residues. The CDR3 DNA sequence: TGTGCCAGCAGTTACGCAGGGGGCCCCTACAATGAGCAGTTCTTC. It is translated as CASSYAGGPYNEQFF.